Listed here are 8 T cell receptor beta chains from one sample, sequenced in a study of spatial heterogeneity in lung cancer. MiXCR was run by TCRdb on the 5' RACE reads, yielding one entry per CDR3 protein. The sample includes more than 65,000 distinct CDR3 sequences, 8% of them seen just once. Time point defined: sample taken at primary tumor resection. Sample: PBMCs, taken at surgery. These TCRs come from a male donor with early-stage non-small cell lung cancer.

This clonotype was counted a few times. The genes are TRBV7-3 and TRBJ2-7; 8 nucleotides agree with TRBD1. V lost 8 bases and J lost 2; bases outside the gene matches: 5. This CDR3 is built from 13 residues. Germline V lookup: CDR1 SGHTA, CDR2 FQGTGA. The DNA for the CDR3 is TGTGCCAGCGGACAGGGAGCGCCCTACGAGCAGTACTTC. Encoded protein: CASGQGAPYEQYF.

This clonotype was seen many times. The chain employs TRBV4-1 and TRBJ1-3; no definite D call. The CDR3 is 16 residues long. Germline loops: CDR1 MGHRA, CDR2 YSYEKL. V was clipped by 3 bases and J by 4 bases, with 16 bases between them. The CDR3: CASSHVGVTRGNTIYF. CDR3 DNA: TGCGCCAGCAGCCACGTGGGCGTGACAAGGGGAAACACCATATATTTT.

This clonotype has at least ten counts. The chain uses TRBV10-2 and TRBJ2-5; possible D gene TRBD1, 6 bases. Trimming stripped 0 bases from V and 4 bases from J, with 9 bases between. Germline CDR1 and CDR2: WSHSY and SAAADI. CDR3 length: 14 amino acids. The CDR3 bases are TGCGCCAGCAGTGAGTCGGGGGCAGCAGAGACCCAGTACTTC. Its translation: CASSESGAAETQYF.

This clonotype has a count of ten or more. The chain links TRBV15 to TRBJ2-1, with no clear D. CDR1 and CDR2 from the germline V gene are LNHNV and YYDKDF (reference sequence). The ends were cut back, 3 bases at V and 7 bases at J, with 4 bases in the middle. The CDR3 covers 11 residues. The CDR3 region is CATSSVNEQFF. The CDR3 DNA reads TGTGCCACCAGCAGCGTGAATGAGCAGTTCTTC.

In its sample, this clonotype was seen many times. This chain links TRBV7-6 with TRBJ2-2; 7 bases map to TRBD1. With 5 bases clipped from V and 6 bases from J, the junction kept 15 bases outside the gene matches. Looked up from germline, CDR1 is SGHVS and CDR2 is FNYEAQ. The CDR3 has 17 residues. The CDR3 spells CASSTLTGRKKSGELFF. For the CDR3, the DNA is TGTGCCAGCAGCACCCTGACAGGGAGAAAGAAATCCGGGGAGCTGTTTTTT.

This clonotype was observed many times. The chain employs TRBV3-1 and TRBJ2-7; D is perhaps TRBD1 (5 bases). The ends were cut back, 1 base at V and 4 bases at J, with 5 bases in the middle. CDR1 and CDR2 from the germline V gene are LGHDT and YNNKEL (reference sequence). The CDR3 is 12 residues long. CDR3 protein: CASSQAGYEQYF. CDR3 DNA sequence: TGTGCCAGCAGCCAAGCAGGGTACGAGCAGTACTTC.

This clonotype was recorded many times. The chain links TRBV20-1 to TRBJ1-5; D might be TRBD1 (5 bases). The CDR3 is 16 amino acids. V lost 6 bases and J lost 2, with 20 bases in between. Germline assignment: CDR1 DFQATT and CDR2 SNEGSKA (reference sequence). As DNA, the CDR3 is TGCAGTGCCGCCCACGGCAGGCAGGGAGGCAATCAGCCCCAGCATTTT. Amino acids: CSAAHGRQGGNQPQHF.

This clonotype was seen at least ten times. The chain couples TRBV15 to TRBJ1-4, with unresolved D. Trimming cost V 5 bases and J 8 bases, with 9 bases left between them. This CDR3 is 12 amino acids long. Germline values: CDR1 LNHNV, CDR2 YYDKDF (reference sequence). The CDR3 bases are TGTGCCACCAGCGGATTCCTCGAAAAACTGTTTTTT. This sequence encodes CATSGFLEKLFF.